Below are 29 T cell receptor beta chains sequenced from a single sample in a study of regulatory T cells in long-lasting Graves disease. For TCR beta, libraries came from iRepertoire HTBI primers and Arm-PCR of CDR3 regions. TCRdb redid the calling of the multiplex PCR reads with MiXCR, one entry per CDR3 protein. The table has around 500,000 distinct CDR3 sequences, about a fifth seen once. Time point noted: persistent/refractory GD, antithyroid drugs over 5 years with positive TRAb. PBMCs were the source of the RNA used for TCR sequencing. The sequences come from peripheral blood mononuclear cells (PBMCs), collected when the disease was refractory, from a patient treated with antithyroid drugs. These receptors were collected from a female donor with Graves disease.

This clonotype was counted a few times. The chain carries TRBV10-2 and TRBJ1-2; no reliable D call. The CDR3 extends over 13 amino acids. Trimming removed 3 bases at V and 9 bases at J, with 14 bases between. The germline CDR1 and CDR2 sequences are WSHSY and SAAADI. CDR3 bases: TGCGCCAGCAGTGATAGAGGGTTTGATAGCTACACCTTC. Translation gives CASSDRGFDSYTF.

This clonotype showed up just a few times. The rearrangement joins TRBV24-1 to TRBJ2-2, with TRBD1 matching 9 bases. Trimming at V came to 4 bases and at J to 5 bases, leaving 7 bases not matched to a gene. Germline V gene data show CDR1 as KGHDR and CDR2 as SFDVKD. The CDR3 is 16 residues long. CDR3 bases: TGTGCCACCAGTGACCCGGGACAGGGAGGTACCGGGGAGCTGTTTTTT. Residues: CATSDPGQGGTGELFF.

This clonotype occurred a few times. This chain joins TRBV7-2 and TRBJ2-2, with D unclear. The CDR3 is 16 amino acids. V dropped 4 bases and J dropped 0 bases, with 12 bases sitting between them. Germline CDR1 is SGHTA and CDR2 is FQGNSA. The chain's CDR3 is CASSSRWRTNTGELFF. Here the CDR3 DNA reads TGTGCCAGCAGCTCCCGCTGGCGGACGAACACCGGGGAGCTGTTTTTT.

To note about this clonotype: A read error is likely here: a far larger clone is one base away. The CDR3 coding sequence is TGTGCCAGCGCCGAAGGCGGGAGAAGCCAAGAGACCCAGTACTTC. Protein product: CASAEGGRSQETQYF. The chain is built from TRBV7-9 and TRBJ2-5, with TRBD2 matching 7 bases. Unmatched junction bases numbered 10, after V lost 8 bases and J lost 1 base. This CDR3 is built from 15 residues. Per the germline V gene, CDR1 is SEHNR and CDR2 is FQNEAQ (reference sequence). Full variable domain (missing parts from reference TRBV7-9 and TRBJ2-5): DTGVSQNPRHKITKRGQNVTFRCDPISEHNRLYWYRQTLGQGPEFLTYFQNEAQLEKSRLLSDRFSAERPKGSFSTLEIQRTEQGDSAMYLCASAEGGRSQETQYFGPGTRLLVL.

This clonotype appeared a single time. The rearrangement joins TRBV5-6 to TRBJ1-5; D uncertain. Germline CDR1 and CDR2: SGHDT and YYEEEE. The length of the CDR3 is 14 residues. V shed 0 bases and J shed 3 bases, with 7 bases lying between them. DNA of the CDR3: TGTGCCAGCAGCTTGGGACCGCTCAATCAGCCCCAGCATTTT. This sequence encodes CASSLGPLNQPQHF.

This clonotype was counted at least ten times. The J gene is TRBJ2-7, the V gene TRBV20-1; possibly TRBD2 for D (5 bases). Germline lookup yields CDR1 DFQATT and CDR2 SNEGSKA (reference sequence). The V end was cut by 2 bases, the J end by 4 bases, with 12 bases between. The CDR3 has 13 residues. The CDR3: CSARSSGGYEQYF. The CDR3 nucleotides read TGCAGTGCTAGATCCAGCGGAGGTTACGAGCAGTACTTC.

This clonotype was found many times. This chain connects TRBV12-3 or TRBV12-4 to TRBJ1-2; D remains unclear. V lost 6 bases and J 5 bases, leaving 19 bases between the germline ends. The CDR3 covers 15 residues. This CDR3 is CASRSSGRVNYGYTF. The CDR3 DNA reads TGTGCCAGCAGGTCGTCCGGGAGGGTTAATTATGGCTACACCTTC.

This clonotype was observed a handful of times. The chain combines TRBV19 with TRBJ2-3; TRBD2 agrees at 7 bases. The germline CDR1 and CDR2 sequences are LNHDA and SQIVND (reference sequence). This CDR3 has 16 amino acids. Trimming at V came to 4 bases and at J to 4 bases, leaving 11 bases not matched to a gene. In DNA form, the CDR3 reads TGTGCCAGTAGTACTGGCGGGAGATCATTTGCAGATACGCAGTATTTT. Translating gives CASSTGGRSFADTQYF.

This clonotype was recorded at least ten times. The chain links TRBV9 to TRBJ2-5; possibly TRBD2 for D (6 bases). The germline V gene has CDR1 SGDLS and CDR2 YYNGEE. Trimming left V 4 bases short and J 4 bases short, with 14 bases between. This CDR3 contains 14 residues. Here the CDR3 DNA reads TGTGCCAGCAGCCCCTGGGACTCTCGAGAGACCCAGTACTTC. It translates to CASSPWDSRETQYF.

The chain couples TRBV7-9 to TRBJ2-7; tentative D call: TRBD1 (6 bases). With 6 bases removed from V and 0 bases from J, the gap between germline ends came to 15 bases. Germline V gives CDR1 SEHNR, CDR2 FQNEAQ (reference sequence). This CDR3 is 15 amino acids long. CDR3 DNA sequence: TGTGCCAGCAGTACTGACAGGCAGGGCTCCTACGAGCAGTACTTC. It encodes CASSTDRQGSYEQYF. The full variable domain, rest sourced from reference TRBV7-9 and TRBJ2-7, is DTGVSQNPRHKITKRGQNVTFRCDPISEHNRLYWYRQTLGQGPEFLTYFQNEAQLEKSRLLSDRFSAERPKGSFSTLEIQRTEQGDSAMYLCASSTDRQGSYEQYFGPGTRLTVT.

The table lists this clonotype with many counts. This rearrangement joins TRBV6-1 to TRBJ1-1, with D possibly matching TRBD1 (6 bases). CDR1 is MNHNS and CDR2 is SASEGT in the germline V gene. The CDR3 length is 14 residues. Trimming took off 6 bases at V and 0 bases at J, with 11 bases between the two ends. The CDR3, as DNA: TGTGCCAGCAGCTGGGACAACATGAACACTGAAGCTTTCTTT. This encodes CASSWDNMNTEAFF.

Many counts were recorded for this clonotype. This chain uses TRBV6-1 with TRBJ1-2; a possible D gene is TRBD1 (6 bases). The V and J ends lost 6 bases and 4 bases respectively, with 15 bases between them. Germline assignment: CDR1 MNHNS and CDR2 SASEGT. CDR3 length equals 14 residues. CDR3 nucleotide sequence: TGTGCCAGCAGCTCGAGCGACAGGCGCTATGGCTACACCTTC. Translated: CASSSSDRRYGYTF.

Concerning this clonotype itself: A much larger clone lies one base from this, so it may be a read error. V is TRBV29-1 and J is TRBJ2-5; a weak D match, TRBD2 (5 bases). This CDR3 has 14 residues. V was trimmed by 6 bases and J by 10 bases, leaving 24 bases between them. CDR1 is SQVTM, CDR2 ANQGSEA, per germline. The CDR3 sequence is CSVQPAPDSVSQYF. DNA for the CDR3: TGCAGCGTCCAACCCGCGCCGGATAGCGTTAGCCAGTACTTC.

This chain connects TRBV19 to TRBJ1-1, with D possibly being TRBD1 (6 bases). V was shortened by 7 bases and J by 4 bases, with 16 bases between the two germline ends. Germline CDR1 is LNHDA and CDR2 is SQIVND (reference sequence). The CDR3 contains 14 residues. This CDR3 is CASTQGGVGTEAFF. CDR3 bases: TGTGCCAGTACCCAAGGGGGGGTGGGCACTGAAGCTTTCTTT.

The chain couples TRBV19 to TRBJ1-1; TRBD1 agrees at 9 bases. Germline CDR1 is LNHDA and CDR2 is SQIVND (reference sequence). V lost 5 bases to trimming and J lost 0 bases; unmatched junction nucleotides: 4. The CDR3 is made up of 15 amino acids. CDR3 region: CASSGTGPMNTEAFF. The CDR3 DNA reads TGTGCCAGTAGTGGGACAGGGCCGATGAACACTGAAGCTTTCTTT.

Only a few counts were recorded for this clonotype. V usage is TRBV20-1 and J usage is TRBJ2-2, with TRBD1 matching over 10 bases. CDR3 size: 15 residues. Germline V lookup: CDR1 DFQATT, CDR2 SNEGSKA (reference sequence). The junction had 11 bases not matched to a gene; V was cut back by 8 bases and J by 5 bases. In DNA, the CDR3 is TGCAGTTCTTATTCTGGGACAGGGGTTACCGGGGAGCTGTTTTTT. This codes for CSSYSGTGVTGELFF.

This clonotype was picked up many times. CDR3 nucleotide sequence: TGTGCCTGGAGTGCCCCCTTGGGAGCGGTGTACTTC. Protein product: CAWSAPLGAVYF. V usage is TRBV30 and J usage is TRBJ2-5; possibly TRBD2 for D (5 bases). The length of the CDR3 is 12 residues. Germline V gene lookup returns CDR1 GTSNPN and CDR2 SVGIG (reference sequence). V dropped 1 base and J dropped 13 bases, with 16 bases sitting between them.

This clonotype was seen a handful of times. The CDR3 spells CASSPRGRGRTDTQYF. The CDR3 DNA reads TGTGCCAGCAGCCCCCGAGGAAGGGGGCGGACAGATACGCAGTATTTT. The chain links TRBV13 to TRBJ2-3, with TRBD1 identical over 7 bases. CDR3 length equals 16 residues. The junction had 11 bases not matched to a gene; V was cut back by 5 bases and J by 3 bases. Germline assignment: CDR1 PRHDT and CDR2 FYEKMQ (reference sequence).

This clonotype was seen at least ten times. The chain has TRBV6-1 and TRBJ2-7, with D perhaps matching TRBD2 (5 bases). V dropped 0 bases and J dropped 2 bases, with 17 bases sitting between them. Germline-derived CDR1 and CDR2 are MNHNS and SASEGT. The CDR3 totals 17 residues. This CDR3 is CASSEAALGIYTYEQYF. CDR3 coding DNA: TGTGCCAGCAGTGAAGCGGCACTAGGTATCTATACCTACGAGCAGTACTTC.

J is TRBJ2-1 and V is TRBV12-3 or TRBV12-4; 7 positions agree with TRBD2. The CDR3 consists of 13 residues. V shed 3 bases and J 6 bases; nucleotides not matched to a gene: 2. The CDR3 here is CASSLSGANEQFF. The CDR3 nucleotides read TGTGCCAGCAGTTTGAGCGGGGCCAATGAGCAGTTCTTC.

This chain links TRBV7-9 with TRBJ1-1; D possibly corresponds to TRBD1 (5 bases). Germline V gene lookup returns CDR1 SEHNR and CDR2 FQNEAQ (reference sequence). V was shortened by 5 bases and J by 6 bases, with 13 bases between the two germline ends. This CDR3 spans 13 amino acids. CDR3 in DNA: TGTGCCAGCAGCAGGACACCGGCTCCTGAAGCTTTCTTT. It translates to CASSRTPAPEAFF.

As for this clonotype: At one end the junction does not follow the germline gene, possibly because of a read error. The rearrangement joins TRBV28 to TRBJ1-2; a possible D gene is TRBD1 (5 bases). Germline V lookup: CDR1 MDHEN, CDR2 SYDVKM. The CDR3 extends over 12 amino acids. CDR3 bases: TGTGCCAGCAGTTTCGGGGGTTATGGCCACACCTTC. Amino acid sequence: CASSFGGYGHTF.

The CDR3 loop reads CASSLRGSPSHYSYNEQFF. CDR3 bases: TGTGCCAGCAGTTTACGAGGCAGTCCAAGCCATTACTCCTACAATGAGCAGTTCTTC. The chain joins TRBV27 to TRBJ2-1, with D hard to call. V was pared by 2 bases and J by 0 bases, with 20 bases between. The CDR3 runs 19 residues. CDR1 is MNHEY, CDR2 SMNVEV, per germline (reference sequence).

This clonotype was detected only a few times. V usage is TRBV28 and J usage is TRBJ2-2, with D unclear. The germline V gene has CDR1 MDHEN and CDR2 SYDVKM. The CDR3 covers 15 residues. V shed 5 bases and J shed 4 bases, with 14 bases lying between them. The CDR3 nucleotides read TGTGCCAGCAGTCCTGACCAGGTCGTCACCGGGGAGCTGTTTTTT. This encodes CASSPDQVVTGELFF.

At least ten counts were recorded for this clonotype. The genes are TRBV3-1 and TRBJ1-2, with 9 positions matching TRBD1. Trimming took 2 bases from V and 4 from J; bases not matched to a gene: 8. Germline V lookup: CDR1 LGHDT, CDR2 YNNKEL (reference sequence). The CDR3 loop spans 16 amino acids. The CDR3 nucleotides are TGTGCCAGCAGCCAAACACAGGGGGCCGACTTCTATGGCTACACCTTC. Encoded protein: CASSQTQGADFYGYTF.

Concerning this clonotype: Being one base from a much bigger clone, this may be a read error. The chain links TRBV6-1 to TRBJ2-7, with a tentative D call TRBD1 (6 bases). The germline gives CDR1 MNHNS, CDR2 SASEGT. This CDR3 comprises 15 residues. Between the trimmed V and J ends, which lost 5 bases and 2 bases, there was a span of 16 bases. The CDR3 reads CASSKQGPLPYEQYF. In DNA form, the CDR3 reads TGTGCCAGCAGTAAACAGGGCCCCCTTCCCTACGAGCAGTACTTC.

The table lists this clonotype with many counts. The V and J genes are TRBV12-5 and TRBJ1-1, with 7 bases identical to TRBD1. CDR1 and CDR2 (germline): LGHNT, FRNRAP. There are 16 residues in the CDR3. The V and J ends lost 3 bases and 8 bases, in that order; junction bases with no gene match: 15. CDR3 region: CASGFLLQGTANEAFF. The CDR3 region has the DNA TGTGCTAGTGGTTTCTTGCTCCAAGGGACAGCCAACGAAGCTTTCTTT.

The sample holds one count of this clonotype. The rearrangement links TRBV3-1 to TRBJ1-6, with D perhaps matching TRBD1 (6 bases). The length of the CDR3 is 13 residues. V shed 4 bases and J shed 13 bases, with 14 bases lying between them. The germline V gene has CDR1 LGHDT and CDR2 YNNKEL (reference sequence). This CDR3 reads CASSRGLGSPLHF. The DNA of the CDR3 is TGTGCCAGCAGCCGGGGGCTGGGTTCGCCCCTCCACTTT.

As concerns this clonotype: A read error may explain this, as a much larger clone is one base away. This chain uses TRBV12-3 or TRBV12-4 with TRBJ2-2, with D maybe TRBD1 (6 bases). The CDR3 runs 13 residues. CDR3 amino acids: CASSLQGTGELLF. As DNA, the CDR3 is TGTGCCAGCAGTCTACAGGGAACCGGGGAGCTGCTTTTT.